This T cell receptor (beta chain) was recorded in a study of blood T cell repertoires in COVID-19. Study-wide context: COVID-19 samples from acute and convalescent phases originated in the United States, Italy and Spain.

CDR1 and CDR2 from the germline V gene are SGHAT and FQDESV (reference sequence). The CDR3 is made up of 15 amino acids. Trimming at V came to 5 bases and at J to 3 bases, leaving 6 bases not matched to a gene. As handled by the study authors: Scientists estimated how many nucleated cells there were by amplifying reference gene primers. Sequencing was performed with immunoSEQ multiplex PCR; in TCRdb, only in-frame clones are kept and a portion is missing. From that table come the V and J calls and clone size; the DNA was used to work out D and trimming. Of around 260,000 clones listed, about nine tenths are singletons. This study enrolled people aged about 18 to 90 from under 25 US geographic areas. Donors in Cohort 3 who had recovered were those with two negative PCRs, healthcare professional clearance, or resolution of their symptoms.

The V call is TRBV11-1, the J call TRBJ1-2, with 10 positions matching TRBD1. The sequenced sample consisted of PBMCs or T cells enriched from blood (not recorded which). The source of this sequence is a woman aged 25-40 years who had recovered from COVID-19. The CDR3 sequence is CASSPDRGRHYGYTF. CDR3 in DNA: TGTGCCAGCAGCCCAGACAGGGGGCGGCACTATGGCTACACCTTC. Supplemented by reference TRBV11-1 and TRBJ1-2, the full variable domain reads EAEVAQSPRYKITEKSQAVAFWCDPISGHATLYWYRQILGQGPELLVQFQDESVVDDSQLPKDRFSAERLKGVDSTLKIQPAELGDSAMYLCASSPDRGRHYGYTFGSGTRLTVV.